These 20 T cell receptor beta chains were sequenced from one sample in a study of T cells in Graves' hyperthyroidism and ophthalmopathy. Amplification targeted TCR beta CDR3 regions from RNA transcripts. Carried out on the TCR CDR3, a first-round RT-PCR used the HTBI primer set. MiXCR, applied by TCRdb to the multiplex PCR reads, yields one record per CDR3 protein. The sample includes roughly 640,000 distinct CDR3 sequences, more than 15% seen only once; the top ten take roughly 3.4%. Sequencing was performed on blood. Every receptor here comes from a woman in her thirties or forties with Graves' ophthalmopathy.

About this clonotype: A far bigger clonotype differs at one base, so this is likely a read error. Here the CDR3 DNA reads TGTGCCAGCGGCCTGGGGAGCCTCCAAGAGACCCAGTACTTC. Encoded protein: CASGLGSLQETQYF. V gene TRBV11-2 combines with J gene TRBJ2-5; D is possibly TRBD2 (5 bases). The V gene's germline CDR1 is SGHAT and CDR2 FQNNGV. V was pared by 8 bases and J by 1 base, with 14 bases between. CDR3 length equals 14 residues.

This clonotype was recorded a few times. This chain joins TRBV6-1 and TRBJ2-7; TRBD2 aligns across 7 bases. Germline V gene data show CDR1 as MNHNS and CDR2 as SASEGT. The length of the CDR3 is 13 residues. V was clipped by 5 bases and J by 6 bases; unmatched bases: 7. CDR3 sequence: CASSRLARGEQYF. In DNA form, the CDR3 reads TGTGCCAGCAGTCGACTAGCTCGAGGCGAGCAGTACTTC.

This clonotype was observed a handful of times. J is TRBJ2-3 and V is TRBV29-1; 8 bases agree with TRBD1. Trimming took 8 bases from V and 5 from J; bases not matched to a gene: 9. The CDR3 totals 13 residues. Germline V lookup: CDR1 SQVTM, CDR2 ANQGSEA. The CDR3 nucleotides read TGCAGCCTCCAGACAGGGGTGGGAGATACGCAGTATTTT. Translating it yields CSLQTGVGDTQYF.

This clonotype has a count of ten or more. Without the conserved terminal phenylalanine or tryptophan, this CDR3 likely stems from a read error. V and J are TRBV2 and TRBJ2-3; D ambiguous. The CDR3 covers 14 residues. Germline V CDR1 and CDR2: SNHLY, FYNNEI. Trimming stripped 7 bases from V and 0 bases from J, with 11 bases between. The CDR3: CASKGPTSTDTQYL. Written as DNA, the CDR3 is TGTGCCAGCAAAGGTCCTACTAGCACAGATACGCAGTATCTT.

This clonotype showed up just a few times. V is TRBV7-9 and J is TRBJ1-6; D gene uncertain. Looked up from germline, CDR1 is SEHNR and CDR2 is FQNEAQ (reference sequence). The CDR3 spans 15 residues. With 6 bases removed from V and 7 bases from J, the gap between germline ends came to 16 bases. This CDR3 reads CASRKVATENSPLHF. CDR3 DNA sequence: TGTGCCAGCAGAAAGGTCGCAACCGAGAATTCACCCCTCCACTTT.

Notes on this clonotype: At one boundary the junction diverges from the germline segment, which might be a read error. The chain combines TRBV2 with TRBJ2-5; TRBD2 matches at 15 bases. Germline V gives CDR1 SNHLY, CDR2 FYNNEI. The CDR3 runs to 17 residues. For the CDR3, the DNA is TGTGTCAGCAGTGGACTAGCGGGAGGGCCTGCAAAAGAGACCCAGTACTTC. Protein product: CVSSGLAGGPAKETQYF.

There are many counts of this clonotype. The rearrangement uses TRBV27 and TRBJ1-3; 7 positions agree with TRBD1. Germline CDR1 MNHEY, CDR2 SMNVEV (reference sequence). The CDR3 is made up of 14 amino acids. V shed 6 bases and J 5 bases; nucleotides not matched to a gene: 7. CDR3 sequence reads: CASSPGTARNTIYF. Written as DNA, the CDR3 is TGTGCCAGCAGCCCCGGGACAGCTCGAAACACCATATATTTT.

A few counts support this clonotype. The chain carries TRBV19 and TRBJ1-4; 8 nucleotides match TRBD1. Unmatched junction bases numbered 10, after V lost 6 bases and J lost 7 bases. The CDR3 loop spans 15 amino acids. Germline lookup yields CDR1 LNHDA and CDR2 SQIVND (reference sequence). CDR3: CASRATDRESEKLFF. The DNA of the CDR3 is TGTGCCAGTAGAGCTACGGACAGGGAGAGTGAAAAACTGTTTTTT. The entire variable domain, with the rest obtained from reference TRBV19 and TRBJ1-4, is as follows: DGGITQSPKYLFRKEGQNVTLSCEQNLNHDAMYWYRQDPGQGLRLIYYSQIVNDFQKGDIAEGYSVSREKKESFPLTVTSAQKNPTAFYLCASRATDRESEKLFFGSGTQLSVL.

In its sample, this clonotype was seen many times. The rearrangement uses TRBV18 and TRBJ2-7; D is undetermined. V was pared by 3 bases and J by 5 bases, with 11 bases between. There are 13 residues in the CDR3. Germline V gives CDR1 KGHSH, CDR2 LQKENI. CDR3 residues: CASSPYLSDEQYF. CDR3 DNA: TGTGCCAGCTCACCGTACCTTTCGGACGAGCAGTACTTC.

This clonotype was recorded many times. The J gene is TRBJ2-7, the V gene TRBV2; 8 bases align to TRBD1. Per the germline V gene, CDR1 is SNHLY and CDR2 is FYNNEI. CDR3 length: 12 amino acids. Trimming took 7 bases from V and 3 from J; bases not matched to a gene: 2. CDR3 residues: CASIGQGYEQYF. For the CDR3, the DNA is TGTGCCAGCATAGGACAGGGCTACGAGCAGTACTTC.

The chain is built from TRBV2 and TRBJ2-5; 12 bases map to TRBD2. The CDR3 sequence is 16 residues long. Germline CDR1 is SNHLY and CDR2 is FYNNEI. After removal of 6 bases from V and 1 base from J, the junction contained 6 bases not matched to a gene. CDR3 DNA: TGTGCCAGCAGGGCCGGGACTAGCGGGCCCCAAGAGACCCAGTACTTC. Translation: CASRAGTSGPQETQYF. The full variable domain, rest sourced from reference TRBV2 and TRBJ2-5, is EPEVTQTPSHQVTQMGQEVILRCVPISNHLYFYWYRQILGQKVEFLVSFYNNEISEKSEIFDDQFSVERPDGSNFTLKIRSTKLEDSAMYFCASRAGTSGPQETQYFGPGTRLLVL.

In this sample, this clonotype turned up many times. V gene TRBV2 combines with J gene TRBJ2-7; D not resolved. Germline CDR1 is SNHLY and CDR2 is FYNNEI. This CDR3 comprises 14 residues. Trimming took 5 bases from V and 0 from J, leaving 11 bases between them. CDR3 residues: CASSSRSFSYEQYF. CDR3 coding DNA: TGTGCCAGCAGTTCGCGCTCTTTCTCCTACGAGCAGTACTTC.

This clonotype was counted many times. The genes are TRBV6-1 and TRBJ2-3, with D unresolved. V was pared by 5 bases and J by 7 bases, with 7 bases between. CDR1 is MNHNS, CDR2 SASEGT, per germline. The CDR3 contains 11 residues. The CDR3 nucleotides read TGTGCCAGCAGTTACGACTATACGCAGTATTTT. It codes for CASSYDYTQYF.

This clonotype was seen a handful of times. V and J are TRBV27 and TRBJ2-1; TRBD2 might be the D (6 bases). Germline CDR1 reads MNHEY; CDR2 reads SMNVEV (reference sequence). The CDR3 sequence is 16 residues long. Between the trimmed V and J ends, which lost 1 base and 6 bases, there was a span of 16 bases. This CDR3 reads CASSLFGGKDVNEQFF. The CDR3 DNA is TGTGCCAGCAGTTTATTCGGCGGGAAGGATGTCAATGAGCAGTTCTTC.

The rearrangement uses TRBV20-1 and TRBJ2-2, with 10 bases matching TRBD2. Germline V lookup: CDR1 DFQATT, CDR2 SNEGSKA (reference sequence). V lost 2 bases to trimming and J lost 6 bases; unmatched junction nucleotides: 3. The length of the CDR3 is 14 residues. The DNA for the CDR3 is TGCAGTGCTAGAATAGCGGGAGGCCCCGGGGAGCTGTTTTTT. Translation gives CSARIAGGPGELFF.

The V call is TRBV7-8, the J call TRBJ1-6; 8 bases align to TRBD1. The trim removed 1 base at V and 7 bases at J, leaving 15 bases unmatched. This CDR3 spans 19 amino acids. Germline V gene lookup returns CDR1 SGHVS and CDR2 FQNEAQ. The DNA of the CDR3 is TGTGCCAGCAGCTTAGGGTACCGGGACAGGCGGCAGGGGAATTCACCCCTCCACTTT. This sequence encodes CASSLGYRDRRQGNSPLHF.

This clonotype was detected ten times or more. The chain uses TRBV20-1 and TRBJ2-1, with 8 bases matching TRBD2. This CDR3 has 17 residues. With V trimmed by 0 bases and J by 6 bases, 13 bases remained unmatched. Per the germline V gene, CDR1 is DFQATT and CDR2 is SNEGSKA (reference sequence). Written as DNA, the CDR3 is TGCAGTGCTAGAGATCACGCGGACGCGGGAGGTCCCAATGAGCAGTTCTTC. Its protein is CSARDHADAGGPNEQFF.

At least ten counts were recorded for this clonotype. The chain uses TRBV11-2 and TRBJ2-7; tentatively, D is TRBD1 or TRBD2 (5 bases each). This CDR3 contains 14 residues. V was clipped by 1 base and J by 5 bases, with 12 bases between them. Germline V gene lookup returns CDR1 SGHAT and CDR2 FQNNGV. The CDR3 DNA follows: TGTGCCAGCAGCTTAGTTGGGACCGGGGACGAGCAGTACTTC. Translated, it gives CASSLVGTGDEQYF.

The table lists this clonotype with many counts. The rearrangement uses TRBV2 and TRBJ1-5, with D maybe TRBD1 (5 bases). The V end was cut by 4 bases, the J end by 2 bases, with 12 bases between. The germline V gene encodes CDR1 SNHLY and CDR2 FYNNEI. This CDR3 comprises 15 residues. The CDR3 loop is CASSVSRVGNQPQHF. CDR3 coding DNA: TGTGCCAGCAGTGTTTCCAGGGTGGGCAATCAGCCCCAGCATTTT.

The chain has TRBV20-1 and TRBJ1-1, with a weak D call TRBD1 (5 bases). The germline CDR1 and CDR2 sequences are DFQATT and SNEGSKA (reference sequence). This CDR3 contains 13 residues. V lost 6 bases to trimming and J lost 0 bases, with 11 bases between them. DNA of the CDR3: TGCAGTGCCCACGGGGCGGTGAACACTGAAGCTTTCTTT. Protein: CSAHGAVNTEAFF.